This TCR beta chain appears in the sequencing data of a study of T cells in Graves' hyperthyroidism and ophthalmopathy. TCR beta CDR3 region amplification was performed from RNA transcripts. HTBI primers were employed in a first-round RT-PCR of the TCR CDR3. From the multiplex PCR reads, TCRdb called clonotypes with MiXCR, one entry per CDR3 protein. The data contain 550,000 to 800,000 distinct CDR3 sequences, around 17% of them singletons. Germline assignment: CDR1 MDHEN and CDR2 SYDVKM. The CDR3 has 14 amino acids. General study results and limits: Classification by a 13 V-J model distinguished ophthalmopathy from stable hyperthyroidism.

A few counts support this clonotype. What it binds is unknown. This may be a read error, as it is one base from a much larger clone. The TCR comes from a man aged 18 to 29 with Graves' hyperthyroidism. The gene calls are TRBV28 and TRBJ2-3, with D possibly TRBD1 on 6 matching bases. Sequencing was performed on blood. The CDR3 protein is CAGSSPGGTDTQYF. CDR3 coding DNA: TGTGCCGGCAGTTCCCCAGGGGGCACAGATACGCAGTATTTT.